This TCR beta chain is drawn from a study of cytomegalovirus exposure and HLA in healthy donors. Study-level information: Among the 398 genotyped donors, approximately 80% were placed in the Caucasian-associated ancestry cluster.

PCR employed 60 Vbeta and 13 Jbeta primers. The table came from immunoSEQ multiplex PCR; TCRdb's copy has only in-frame clones and leaves some out. This sample contains tens of thousands of clones. With V trimmed by 5 bases and J by 10 bases, 16 bases remained unmatched. From germline, CDR1 is SGHNT and CDR2 YENEEA. The CDR3 totals 16 residues. Worth noting for this clone: What it binds is unknown.

Findings and limits, study-wide: Roughly even sequencing depth across donors was the assumption behind the presence/absence analyses. Later analysis associated a missense DCLRE1C variant with TCR beta V- and J-gene trimming.

The chain is built from TRBV11-3 and TRBJ1-1; 10 nucleotides match TRBD1. This clonotype was sampled from a female donor in good health and CMV-seropositive. The sample consisted of PBMCs. In DNA form, the CDR3 reads TGTGCCAGCAGCCTTGTAGCCGGGACAGGGGAAAGGAGAGCTTTCTTT. Translation gives CASSLVAGTGERRAFF.